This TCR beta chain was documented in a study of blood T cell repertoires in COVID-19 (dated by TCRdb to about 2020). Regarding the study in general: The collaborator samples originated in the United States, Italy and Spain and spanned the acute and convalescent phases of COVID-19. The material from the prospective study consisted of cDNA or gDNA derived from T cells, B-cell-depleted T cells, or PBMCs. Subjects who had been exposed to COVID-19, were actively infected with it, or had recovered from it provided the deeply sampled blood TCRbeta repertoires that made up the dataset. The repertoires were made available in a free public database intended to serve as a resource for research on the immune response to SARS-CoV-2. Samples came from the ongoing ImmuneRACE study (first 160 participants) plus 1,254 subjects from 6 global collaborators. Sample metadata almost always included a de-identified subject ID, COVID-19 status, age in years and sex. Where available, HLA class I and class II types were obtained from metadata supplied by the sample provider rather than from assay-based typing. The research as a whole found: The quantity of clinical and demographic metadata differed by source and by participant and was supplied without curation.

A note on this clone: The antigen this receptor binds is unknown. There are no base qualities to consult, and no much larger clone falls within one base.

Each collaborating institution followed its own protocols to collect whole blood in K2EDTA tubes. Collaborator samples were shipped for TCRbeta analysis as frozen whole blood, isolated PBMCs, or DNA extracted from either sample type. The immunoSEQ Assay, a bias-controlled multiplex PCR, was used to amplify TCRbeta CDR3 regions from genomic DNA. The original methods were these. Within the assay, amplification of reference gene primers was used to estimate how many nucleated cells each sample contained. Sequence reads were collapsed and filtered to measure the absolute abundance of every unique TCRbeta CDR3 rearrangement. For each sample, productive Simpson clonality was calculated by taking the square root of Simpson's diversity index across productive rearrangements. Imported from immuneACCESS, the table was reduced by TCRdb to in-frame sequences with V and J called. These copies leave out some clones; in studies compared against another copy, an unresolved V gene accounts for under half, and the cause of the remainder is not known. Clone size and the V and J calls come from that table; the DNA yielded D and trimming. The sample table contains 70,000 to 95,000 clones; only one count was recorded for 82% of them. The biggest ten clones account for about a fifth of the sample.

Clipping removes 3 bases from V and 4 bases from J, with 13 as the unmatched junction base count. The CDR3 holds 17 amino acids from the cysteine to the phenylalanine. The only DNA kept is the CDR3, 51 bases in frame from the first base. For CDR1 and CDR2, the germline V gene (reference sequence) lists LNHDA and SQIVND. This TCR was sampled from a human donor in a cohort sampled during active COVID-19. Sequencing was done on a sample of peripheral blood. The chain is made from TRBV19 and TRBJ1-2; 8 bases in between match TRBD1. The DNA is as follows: TGTGCCAGTAGTATTTGGTCAGGGGGCGCCGGGAGCTATGGCTACACCTTC. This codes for CASSIWSGGAGSYGYTF.